This T cell receptor (beta chain) derives from a study of T cell responses to AZD1222 COVID-19 vaccine. Pooling of second doses given at about 4 or about 12 weeks was done. General study points: Reports indicate that nearly half of spike-specific TCRs are directed at unmutated variant regions. Spike-specific TCR repertoires showed rising breadth and depth after two AZD1222 doses. The repertoires were collected only after the peak T cell response.

As for this clone: Its antigen remains unidentified.

The J segment lost 4 bases and the V segment lost 1 base, leaving 7 bases of the junction unmatched. This CDR3 comprises 16 residues. Germline V gives CDR1 GTSNPN, CDR2 SVGIG (reference sequence). Assay: immunoSEQ multiplex PCR; the TCRdb copy retains only in-frame clones and omits some. The table includes 90,000 to 110,000 clones, about 88% detected once. Sequenced here: peripheral blood, sampled 28 days after the second AZD1222 dose. The chain employs TRBV30 and TRBJ1-6, with TRBD1 matching 7 bases. This clonotype was sampled from an adult who received the AZD1222 COVID-19 vaccine. The chain's CDR3 is CAWSGLGDSYNSPLHF. In nucleotides, the CDR3 is TGTGCCTGGAGTGGTTTAGGGGACAGTTATAATTCACCCCTCCACTTT.